This TCR beta chain comes out of a study of OX40 agonist ivuxolimab in advanced cancers. Here immunoSEQ multiplex PCR was the method, and the copy in TCRdb shows in-frame clones only, minus some. The sample shows some 10,000 clones, roughly 90% of them seen only once. Trimming pared 0 bases from V and 4 bases from J, leaving 9 bases between. The length of the CDR3 is 15 residues. Germline lookup yields CDR1 MNHEY and CDR2 SVGAGI. The clonotype originates from an adult with an advanced solid tumor such as melanoma, head and neck, liver or kidney cancer. Material: CD4+ or CD8+ T cells sorted from blood, obtained in a trial of the OX40 agonist ivuxolimab. The chain has TRBV6-5 and TRBJ2-2; perhaps TRBD2 as D (5 bases). For the CDR3, the DNA is TGTGCCAGCAGTTACTCGCGAGGGTTCACCGGGGAGCTGTTTTTT. This translates into CASSYSRGFTGELFF.